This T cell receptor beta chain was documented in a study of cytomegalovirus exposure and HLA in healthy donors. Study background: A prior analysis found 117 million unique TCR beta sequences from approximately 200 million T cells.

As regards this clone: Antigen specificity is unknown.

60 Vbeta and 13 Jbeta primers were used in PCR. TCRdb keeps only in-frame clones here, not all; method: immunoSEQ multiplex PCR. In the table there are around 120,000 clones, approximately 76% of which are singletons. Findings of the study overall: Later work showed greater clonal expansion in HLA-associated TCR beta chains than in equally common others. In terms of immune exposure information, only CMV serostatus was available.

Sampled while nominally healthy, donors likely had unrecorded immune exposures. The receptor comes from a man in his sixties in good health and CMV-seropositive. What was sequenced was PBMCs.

CDR3 sequence reads: CASSIAGTVNTEAFF. DNA for the CDR3: TGTGCCAGTAGTATAGCAGGGACAGTGAACACTGAAGCTTTCTTT. This sequence joins TRBV19 and TRBJ1-1, with TRBD1 identical over 7 bases. The CDR3 runs to 15 residues. V shed 1 base, J shed 0 bases, and the junction held 2 bases outside the gene matches. In germline, CDR1 is LNHDA, CDR2 SQIVND (reference sequence). Supplemented by reference TRBV19 and TRBJ1-1, the full variable domain reads DGGITQSPKYLFRKEGQNVTLSCEQNLNHDAMYWYRQDPGQGLRLIYYSQIVNDFQKGDIAEGYSVSREKKESFPLTVTSAQKNPTAFYLCASSIAGTVNTEAFFGQGTRLTVV.